One sample yielded the 4 T cell receptor beta chains listed below, sequenced in a study of technical replicates of blood from a handful of donors. The data were produced by immunoSEQ multiplex PCR, yet TCRdb's version contains in-frame clones alone and is incomplete. The table includes 70,000 to 85,000 clones, 97% detected once. The sequenced material came from T cells isolated from PBMCs. These TCRs come from a human donor in good health.

The rearrangement joins TRBV6-1 to TRBJ2-1, with D perhaps matching TRBD2 (6 bases). Germline V gives CDR1 MNHNS, CDR2 SASEGT. Trimming left V 2 bases short and J 4 bases short, with 12 bases between. The CDR3 runs to 15 residues. The CDR3 DNA reads as TGTGCCAGCAGTGAAAATTGGGGGACTTACAATGAGCAGTTCTTC. Residues: CASSENWGTYNEQFF.

The chain employs TRBV9 and TRBJ2-7; TRBD1 matches at 8 bases. CDR3 size: 15 residues. In germline, CDR1 is SGDLS, CDR2 YYNGEE. Unmatched junction bases numbered 9, after V lost 4 bases and J lost 3 bases. CDR3 coding DNA: TGTGCCAGCAGCTTTGGGGACAGGAGATTCTACGAGCAGTACTTC. This encodes CASSFGDRRFYEQYF.

The J gene is TRBJ2-1, the V gene TRBV27, with 9 bases that match TRBD2. J gave up 6 bases and V 0 bases, and 15 bases lay outside the gene matches. The germline V gene encodes CDR1 MNHEY and CDR2 SMNVEV (reference sequence). The CDR3 is made up of 19 amino acids. This CDR3 is CASSLSGTYGLAWVNEQFF. The CDR3 nucleotides are TGTGCCAGCAGTTTATCGGGCACATACGGACTAGCGTGGGTCAATGAGCAGTTCTTC.

This chain uses TRBV4-1 with TRBJ1-2; no clear D gene. There are 12 residues in the CDR3. Looked up from germline, CDR1 is MGHRA and CDR2 is YSYEKL. With 3 bases removed from V and 4 bases from J, the gap between germline ends came to 6 bases. The CDR3 reads CASSHTAYGYTF. The CDR3 DNA is TGCGCCAGCAGCCACACAGCCTATGGCTACACCTTC.